This T cell receptor (beta chain) comes out of a study of graft-versus-host responses after intestinal transplantation. The overall study: Every recipient had anti-thymocyte globulin induction and 2 to 4 years of tacrolimus plus steroids. Study results and caveats: Recipient marrow contained GvH clones, some of which appeared first in ileum or blood. Peak circulating GvH clone levels were associated with early post-transplant HvG declines.

The method was immunoSEQ multiplex PCR; TCRdb's version includes in-frame clones alone and lacks a portion of them. The sample has some 41,000 clones, 80% to 95% seen once. Notes on this clone: Its antigen remains unknown.

The sequence came from a human patient who received an intestinal transplant, so some T cells may come from the graft donor. The specimen was PBMCs, collected approximately 100 weeks after intestinal transplantation.

The CDR3 nucleotides read TGTGCCAGCAGTTACTCGAAGGCGTCACCCCTCCACTTT. It yields the protein CASSYSKASPLHF. This chain joins TRBV6-5 and TRBJ1-6, with D unresolved. Per the germline V gene, CDR1 is MNHEY and CDR2 is SVGAGI. The CDR3 runs to 13 residues. Between the trimmed V and J ends, which lost 0 bases and 10 bases, there was a span of 7 bases.